A single TCR beta chain is shown here with its context. This clone was counted a single time. It lacks a known antigen. No base quality information exists; no much larger clone differs at one position. TCRbeta CDR3 regions were amplified from genomic DNA by means of the immunoSEQ Assay, a bias-controlled multiplex PCR. As for the authors' bioinformatics: Nucleated cell counts per sample were estimated from amplification of reference gene primers within the assay. To quantify the absolute abundance of each unique TCRbeta CDR3 rearrangement, sequence reads were collapsed and filtered. For each sample, productive Simpson clonality was calculated as the square root of Simpson's diversity index across productive rearrangements. Sourced from immuneACCESS, this table was stored by TCRdb with only in-frame sequences that have V and J called. A share of the clones is absent; for the studies checked, an unresolved V gene accounts for under half, and the remainder has no known explanation. The DNA was the basis for D and trimming; V, J and clone size are from that table. The sample includes under 130,000 clones, with about four fifths observed a single time. The ten largest account for approximately 15% of the sample.

Collaborating institutions collected whole blood in K2EDTA tubes following their own protocols. Collaborator samples were shipped for TCRbeta analysis as frozen whole blood, isolated PBMCs, or DNA extracted from either sample type. These data are taken from a study of blood T cell repertoires in COVID-19 (dated by TCRdb to 2018 to 2020). Regarding the complete study: Samples from collaborators originated in the United States, Italy and Spain and spanned both the acute and convalescent phases of COVID-19. The prospective study material was composed of cDNA or gDNA derived from T cells, B-cell-depleted T cells, or PBMCs. The dataset comprised deeply sampled blood TCRbeta repertoires from subjects exposed to, actively infected with, or recovered from COVID-19. The repertoires were released in a freely available public database meant as a resource for research on the immune response to SARS-CoV-2. The samples were drawn from two sources: the first 160 participants of the ongoing ImmuneRACE study, and 1,000 to 1,500 subjects contributed by 6 global collaborators. A de-identified subject ID, COVID-19 status, age in years and sex were almost always included in the sample metadata. Where available, HLA class I and class II types were taken from metadata supplied by the sample provider and were not determined by assay-based typing.

Study-wide findings and limitations: The quantity of clinical and demographic metadata differed by source and by participant and was supplied without curation.

Sequenced sample: peripheral blood. This receptor was obtained from an elderly woman with acute or convalescent COVID-19.

The CDR3 amino acid sequence is: CATRTSSYEQYF. The nucleotides read TGTGCCACCCGGACTAGCAGTTACGAGCAGTACTTC. In this chain, TRBV10-3 is recombined with TRBJ2-7; TRBD2 agrees with 8 junctional bases. Here V drops 10 bases and J drops 4 bases, and the junction holds 6 bases not matched to any gene. The CDR3 goes from the cysteine to the phenylalanine over 12 residues. Only the CDR3 portion is preserved as DNA: 36 bases, with reading frame beginning at the first base. CDR1 and CDR2 are read off the germline V gene as ENHRY and SYGVKD.